One T cell receptor (beta chain) is described in this entry. The sample belongs to a study of blood T cell repertoires in COVID-19. Study-level background: Samples came from the United States, Italy and Spain, spanning acute and convalescent COVID-19. T cells, B-cell-depleted T cells, or PBMCs provided the cDNA or gDNA that served as material.

Study processing details: Scientists estimated how many nucleated cells there were by amplifying reference gene primers. Sequencing was performed with immunoSEQ multiplex PCR; in TCRdb, only in-frame clones are kept and a portion is missing. V and J calls and clone size follow that table, whereas D and trimming were derived from the DNA. This sample has under 150,000 clones, with over 70% found just once. CDR1 and CDR2 (germline): SGHRS, YFSETQ. V was pared by 0 bases and J by 6 bases, with 13 bases between. CDR3 length: 14 residues. The sequence came from a man aged 50 to 60 with acute or convalescent COVID-19. The V and J genes are TRBV5-1 and TRBJ2-7; possibly TRBD2 for D (7 bases). Sequencing input: peripheral blood. The chain's CDR3 is CASSLGQGRGEQYF. The CDR3 DNA is TGCGCCAGCAGCTTGGGCCAGGGGAGGGGCGAGCAGTACTTC.